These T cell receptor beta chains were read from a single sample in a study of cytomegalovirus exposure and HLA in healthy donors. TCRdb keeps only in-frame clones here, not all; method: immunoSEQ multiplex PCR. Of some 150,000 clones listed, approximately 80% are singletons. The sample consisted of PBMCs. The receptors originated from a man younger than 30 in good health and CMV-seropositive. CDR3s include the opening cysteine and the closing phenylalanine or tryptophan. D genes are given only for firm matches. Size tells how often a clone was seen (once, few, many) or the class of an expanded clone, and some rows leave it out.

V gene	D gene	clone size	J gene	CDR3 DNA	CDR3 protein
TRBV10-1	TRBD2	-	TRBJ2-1	TGCGCCAGCAGTGAGGCGGTGACTAGCGGGAGTAAGTCCTACAATGAGCAGTTCTTC	CASSEAVTSGSKSYNEQFF
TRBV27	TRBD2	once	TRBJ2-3	TGTGCCAGCAGGTTACTAGCGGGGACAGATACGCAGTATTTT	CASRLLAGTDTQYF
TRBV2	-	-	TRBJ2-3	TGTGCCAGCACCAGGGTCACAGATACGCAGTATTTT	CASTRVTDTQYF
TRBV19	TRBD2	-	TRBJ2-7	TGTGCCAGTAGTATAGGAGGGACTAGCGGAGCCTACGAGCAGTACTTC	CASSIGGTSGAYEQYF
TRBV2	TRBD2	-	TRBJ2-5	TGTGCCAGCAGTGAATATAGCGGGGCGTCGCGGGAGACCCAGTACTTC	CASSEYSGASRETQYF
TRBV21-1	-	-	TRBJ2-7	TGTGCCAGCAGCAAAGAAGGGAGGAGCGAGCAGTACTTC	CASSKEGRSEQYF
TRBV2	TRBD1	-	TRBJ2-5	TGTGCCAGCGTACAGGGGCGACAAACAGAGACCCAGTACTTC	CASVQGRQTETQYF
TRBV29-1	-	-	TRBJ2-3	TGCAGCGTTGAACAGGGTGTAGGTACAGATACGCAGTATTTT	CSVEQGVGTDTQYF
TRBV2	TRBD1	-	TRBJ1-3	TGTGCCAGCAGTGCGCGGACAGGTCTTGGAAACACCATATATTTT	CASSARTGLGNTIYF
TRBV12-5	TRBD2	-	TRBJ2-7	TGTGCTAGTGGTTTCCCCGGGACTAGCAGCTACGAGCAGTACTTC	CASGFPGTSSYEQYF
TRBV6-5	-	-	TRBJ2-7	TGTGCCAGCAGTTACGGGGCAGGGAAGGCCTACGAGCAGTACTTC	CASSYGAGKAYEQYF
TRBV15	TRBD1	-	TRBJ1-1	TGTGCCACCAGCAGAGGGGTGGGACAGGGAATGAACACTGAAGCTTTCTTT	CATSRGVGQGMNTEAFF
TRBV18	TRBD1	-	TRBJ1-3	TGTGCCAGCTCACCCAGGGGGACGGGCGACACCATATATTTT	CASSPRGTGDTIYF
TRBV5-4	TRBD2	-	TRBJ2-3	TGTGCCAGCAGCTACACGGGACTAGGAACAGATACGCAGTATTTT	CASSYTGLGTDTQYF
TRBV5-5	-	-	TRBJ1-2	TGTGCCAGCAGCTTGGCCACAGGCCAGTATGGCTACACCTTC	CASSLATGQYGYTF
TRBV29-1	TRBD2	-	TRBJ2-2	TGCAGCGCCATGGATACTAGCGGGCGCCGGGAGCTGTTTTTT	CSAMDTSGRRELFF
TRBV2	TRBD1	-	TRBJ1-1	TGTGCCAGCGATAGACAGGGCCAACCCCAACGGAACACTGAAGCTTTCTTT	CASDRQGQPQRNTEAFF
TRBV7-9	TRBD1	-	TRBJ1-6	TGTGCCAGGAAAACCGGGACAGGGGCCACCCTGAATAATTCACCCCTCCACTTT	CARKTGTGATLNNSPLHF
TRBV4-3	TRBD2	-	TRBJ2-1	TGCGCCAGCAGCCTCTCCCCGGGACTAGCTAACAATGAGCAGTTCTTC	CASSLSPGLANNEQFF
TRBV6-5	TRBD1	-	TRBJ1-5	TGTGCCAGCAGTTCCGACAGGGTTGATCAGCCCCAGCATTTT	CASSSDRVDQPQHF
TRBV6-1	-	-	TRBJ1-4	TGTGCCAGCAGTGAAGCCCAGGGCATTAATGAAAAACTGTTTTTT	CASSEAQGINEKLFF
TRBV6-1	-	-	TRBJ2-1	TGTGCCAGCAGTGAAGCCCCGGGGGAGGTATACAATGAGCAGTTCTTC	CASSEAPGEVYNEQFF
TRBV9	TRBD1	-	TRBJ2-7	TGTGCCAGCAGCATCCGGACAGGGACCGAGCAGTACTTC	CASSIRTGTEQYF
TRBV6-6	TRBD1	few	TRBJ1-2	TGTGCCAGCAGTTACATGGGACAGGGTTATGGCTACACCTTC	CASSYMGQGYGYTF
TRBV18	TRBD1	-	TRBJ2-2	TGTGCCAGCTCACCACTGACAGGGGGCACCGGGGAGCTGTTTTTT	CASSPLTGGTGELFF
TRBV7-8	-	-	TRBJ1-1	TGTGCCAGCAGCTTAGTGTCCGCTGAAGCTTTCTTT	CASSLVSAEAFF
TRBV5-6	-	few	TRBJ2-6	TGTGCCAGCAGCTTACGGAGACAGGCTCAATCTGGGGCCAACGGCCTGACTTTC	CASSLRRQAQSGANGLTF
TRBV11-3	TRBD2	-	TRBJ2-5	TGTGCCAGCAGCTCCCGGACTAGCGGGGGAAAAGAGACCCAGTACTTC	CASSSRTSGGKETQYF